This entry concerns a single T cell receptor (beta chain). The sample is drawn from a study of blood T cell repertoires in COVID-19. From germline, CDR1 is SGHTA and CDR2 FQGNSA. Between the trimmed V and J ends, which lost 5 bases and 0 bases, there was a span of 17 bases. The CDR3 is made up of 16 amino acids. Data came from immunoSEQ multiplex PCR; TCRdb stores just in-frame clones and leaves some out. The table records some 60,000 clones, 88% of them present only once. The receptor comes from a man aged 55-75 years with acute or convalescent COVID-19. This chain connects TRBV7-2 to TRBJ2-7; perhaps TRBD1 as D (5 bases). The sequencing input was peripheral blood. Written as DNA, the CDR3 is TGTGCCAGCAGCACAGGACGGAATATTCACTCCTACGAGCAGTACTTC. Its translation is CASSTGRNIHSYEQYF.